A single sample gave rise to the 11 T cell receptor beta chains below, sequenced in a study of blood T cells in healthy people across ages. A second about 6 to 12 cycle PCR used barcoded and J-beta primers. TCRdb recomputed calls from the 5' RACE reads with MiXCR, one row per CDR3 protein. The sample lists just under 550,000 distinct CDR3 sequences, 24% seen once, with under 9% in the top ten. This sample also belongs to another study, concerning T cells of mothers and their children.

Sequenced: blood. These receptor sequences come from a boy aged 5-17 years in good health.

This clonotype was counted ten times or more. This rearrangement joins TRBV28 to TRBJ2-1, with 10 positions matching TRBD2. V lost 6 bases and J lost 8; bases outside the gene matches: 1. The germline V gene has CDR1 MDHEN and CDR2 SYDVKM. The CDR3 consists of 12 residues. CDR3 nucleotides: TGTGCCAGCAGGGGGACTAGCGATGAGCAGTTCTTC. Translating gives CASRGTSDEQFF. Full variable domain (rest looked up from reference TRBV28 and TRBJ2-1): DVKVTQSSRYLVKRTGEKVFLECVQDMDHENMFWYRQDPGLGLRLIYFSYDVKMKEKGDIPEGYSVSREKKERFSLILESASTNQTSMYLCASRGTSDEQFFGPGTRLTVL.

This clonotype was observed a handful of times. V usage is TRBV2 and J usage is TRBJ2-3; 8 nucleotides match TRBD2. CDR1 is SNHLY, CDR2 FYNNEI, per germline. J lost 3 bases, V lost 4 bases, and 6 bases had no gene match. The CDR3 sequence is 15 residues long. CDR3 in DNA: TGTGCCAGCAGTGGGACTAGCTTAGAAACAGATACGCAGTATTTT. Amino acids: CASSGTSLETDTQYF.

This clonotype was recorded once. The chain couples TRBV19 to TRBJ1-2, with D unclear. From germline, CDR1 is LNHDA and CDR2 SQIVND (reference sequence). The CDR3 contains 12 residues. Trimming stripped 3 bases from V and 6 bases from J, with 8 bases between. DNA for the CDR3: TGTGCCAGTAGTATCAGCCCTCATGGCTACACCTTC. This encodes CASSISPHGYTF.

This chain links TRBV20-1 with TRBJ2-1; tentatively, D is TRBD2 (6 bases). Trimming shortened V by 6 bases and J by 0 bases, and 12 bases separated the two germline ends. The V gene's germline CDR1 is DFQATT and CDR2 SNEGSKA (reference sequence). The CDR3 covers 14 residues. CDR3 amino acids: CSARDGGSYNEQFF. The CDR3 coding sequence is TGCAGTGCGCGGGACGGTGGCTCCTACAATGAGCAGTTCTTC.

This clonotype was observed many times. The V gene is TRBV29-1, the J gene TRBJ1-2, with D unresolved. CDR3 length equals 13 residues. The germline V gene encodes CDR1 SQVTM and CDR2 ANQGSEA. V lost 3 bases, J lost 0 bases, and 8 bases lay in between. Written as DNA, the CDR3 is TGCAGCGTTGACGCAAGTTCTAACTATGGCTACACCTTC. As protein: CSVDASSNYGYTF.

This rearrangement joins TRBV7-2 to TRBJ1-4; 8 bases are a match to TRBD1. The germline CDR1 and CDR2 sequences are SGHTA and FQGNSA. The V gene end was trimmed by 5 bases and the J gene end by 8 bases; junction bases not matched to a gene: 10. This CDR3 spans 15 amino acids. DNA of the CDR3: TGTGCCAGCAGCCTACAACCAGGGGGCCGGGAAAAACTGTTTTTT. Translation gives CASSLQPGGREKLFF.

This clonotype showed up just a few times. The chain recombines TRBV4-3 with TRBJ2-1; D might be TRBD1 or TRBD2, each matching 5 bases. The CDR3 contains 17 residues. Germline V gives CDR1 LGHNA, CDR2 YSLEER. V was trimmed by 3 bases and J by 7 bases, leaving 22 bases between them. CDR3 residues: CASSHATGTPAANEQFF. In DNA, the CDR3 is TGCGCCAGCAGCCATGCAACCGGGACCCCGGCGGCTAATGAGCAGTTCTTC.

This clonotype was seen a few times. The germline gene is not matched at one end of the junction; a read error may be the cause. The chain has TRBV20-1 and TRBJ2-7, with D maybe TRBD2 (5 bases). Germline values: CDR1 DFQATT, CDR2 SNEGSKA (reference sequence). This CDR3 contains 12 residues. The CDR3 region is CSTRDAGYEQYF. Written as DNA, the CDR3 is TGCAGTACTAGAGATGCAGGCTACGAGCAGTACTTC.

This clonotype occurred a few times. The rearrangement links TRBV20-1 to TRBJ2-5; 10 positions match TRBD2. With 2 bases clipped from V and 2 bases from J, the junction kept 2 bases outside the gene matches. Germline assignment: CDR1 DFQATT and CDR2 SNEGSKA (reference sequence). This CDR3 contains 14 residues. CDR3 coding DNA: TGCAGTGCTAGAACAGCGGGGGGGCAAGAGACCCAGTACTTC. It yields the protein CSARTAGGQETQYF.

The gene calls are TRBV6-1 and TRBJ1-4; D not resolved. The germline V and J ends were trimmed by 6 bases and 0 bases, with 8 bases remaining between them. Germline V gene sequence: CDR1 MNHNS, CDR2 SASEGT. The CDR3 has 14 residues. The CDR3 sequence is CASRTQPTNEKLFF. In nucleotides, the CDR3 is TGTGCCAGCAGGACCCAGCCAACTAATGAAAAACTGTTTTTT.

This clonotype was seen only a few times. V is TRBV5-6 and J is TRBJ2-7; no reliable D call. In germline, CDR1 is SGHDT, CDR2 YYEEEE. The V end lost 6 bases, the J end lost 3 bases, and 16 bases lay between the germline ends. The length of the CDR3 is 14 residues. The CDR3 sequence: CASIASTVGYEQYF. CDR3 in DNA: TGTGCCAGCATCGCTTCGACGGTTGGCTACGAGCAGTACTTC.